This TCR beta chain derives from a study of blood T cell repertoires in COVID-19. Whole-study context: The United States, Italy and Spain provided the acute and convalescent COVID-19 samples.

Assay used: immunoSEQ multiplex PCR; TCRdb lists only in-frame clones, some missing. The sample lists about 150,000 clones; over 80% were seen once. Germline CDR1 and CDR2: MDHEN and SYDVKM. This CDR3 has 13 residues. V gave up 6 bases and J gave up 7 bases, with 15 bases separating them. V usage is TRBV28 and J usage is TRBJ1-2, with D maybe TRBD1 (5 bases). This clonotype was sampled from a man between 65 and 85 years old who had been exposed to COVID-19. Sequenced input: PBMCs or T cells enriched from blood (not recorded which). CDR3 coding DNA: TGTGCCAGCAGCCCAGGGATTGTCGGTGGCTACACCTTC. Protein: CASSPGIVGGYTF.